In its sample, the clone carrying this TCR beta chain was seen many times. Its target is not known. The V and J ends lost 7 bases and 2 bases, in that order; junction bases with no gene match: 9. The CDR3 sequence is 15 residues long. The germline gives CDR1 MNHEY, CDR2 SVGAGI. These data are taken from a study of T cells after yellow fever vaccination. Findings and caveats of the study: Post-booster samples contained most primary-vaccination clones (nearly 98% CD4, around 90% CD8). A limited proportion of clonotypes was detected within both the CD4 and CD8 compartments.

Universal primer sites and UMIs were introduced during 5'RACE template-switching synthesis of TCR cDNA. MiXCR, run by TCRdb on the 5' RACE reads, gives a single entry per CDR3 protein. The table includes some 150,000 distinct CDR3 sequences, 6.6% detected once. This TCR came from a man aged 25 to 40 who received the YFV17D yellow fever vaccine. The source material was CD4+ T cells sorted from PBMCs, sampled 10 days after the yellow fever booster vaccination. This sequence joins TRBV6-5 and TRBJ1-1, with 8 positions matching TRBD1. In nucleotides, the CDR3 is TGTGCCAGCAAAGAACAGACAGGGGTTAACACTGAAGCTTTCTTT. This sequence encodes CASKEQTGVNTEAFF.